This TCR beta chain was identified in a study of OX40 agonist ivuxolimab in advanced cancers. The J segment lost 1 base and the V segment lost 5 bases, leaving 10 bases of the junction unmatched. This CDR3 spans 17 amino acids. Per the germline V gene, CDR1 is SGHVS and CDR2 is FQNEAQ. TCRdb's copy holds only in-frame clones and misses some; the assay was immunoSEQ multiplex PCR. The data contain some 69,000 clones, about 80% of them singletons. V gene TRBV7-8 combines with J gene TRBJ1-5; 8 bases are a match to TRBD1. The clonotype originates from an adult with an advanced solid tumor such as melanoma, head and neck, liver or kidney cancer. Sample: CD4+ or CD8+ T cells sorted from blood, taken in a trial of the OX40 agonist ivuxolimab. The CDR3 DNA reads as TGTGCCAGCAGCCCTAATGGACAGGGTAGGAGCAATCAGCCCCAGCATTTT. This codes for CASSPNGQGRSNQPQHF.